The 30 T cell receptor beta chains presented below share a single source sample, sequenced in a study of identical twins. MiXCR was run by TCRdb on the 5' RACE reads, yielding one entry per CDR3 protein. This sample has roughly 630,000 distinct CDR3 sequences, with around 7.4% found just once. The same data also went into a second study, on yellow fever vaccine responses in identical twins.

Sequenced sample: PBMCs. These receptors all come from a woman between 18 and 30 years old in good health.

The chain is built from TRBV18 and TRBJ2-7, with 7 nucleotides matching TRBD2. V trimming: 3 bases; J trimming: 1 base; junction bases outside the gene matches: 9. The CDR3 is made up of 16 amino acids. Germline V CDR1 and CDR2: KGHSH, LQKENI. This CDR3 is CASSPPSGTGSYEQYF. In DNA form, the CDR3 reads TGTGCCAGCTCACCCCCAAGCGGGACGGGGTCCTACGAGCAGTACTTC.

This clonotype was observed at least ten times. The V call is TRBV4-1, the J call TRBJ1-1; D may be TRBD1 (6 bases). The CDR3 covers 15 residues. V was shortened by 3 bases and J by 3 bases, with 14 bases between the two germline ends. Germline assignment: CDR1 MGHRA and CDR2 YSYEKL. The CDR3 spells CASSQDPDSYTEAFF. The CDR3 bases are TGCGCCAGCAGCCAGGACCCGGACAGTTACACTGAAGCTTTCTTT.

This clonotype showed up just a few times. CDR3 in amino acids: CASSPGMRAGELFF. The DNA of the CDR3 is TGTGCCAGCAGTCCAGGGATGAGGGCCGGGGAGCTGTTTTTT. The V call is TRBV27, the J call TRBJ2-2; D could derive from TRBD1 or TRBD2 (5 bases each). Between the trimmed V and J ends, which lost 5 bases and 6 bases, there was a span of 13 bases. This CDR3 is 14 amino acids long. Germline V gives CDR1 MNHEY, CDR2 SMNVEV (reference sequence).

This clonotype was detected a few times. The chain couples TRBV12-3 or TRBV12-4 to TRBJ2-1, with 13 bases identical to TRBD2. Trimming cost V 7 bases and J 7 bases; bases outside gene matches: 10. The CDR3 runs to 16 residues. The CDR3 region is CASTPPGLAGENEQFF. Written as DNA, the CDR3 is TGTGCCAGCACCCCCCCCGGACTAGCGGGGGAGAATGAGCAGTTCTTC.

This clonotype showed up many times. The gene calls are TRBV7-9 and TRBJ2-1; D perhaps matches TRBD2 (5 bases). V was trimmed by 1 base and J by 9 bases, leaving 16 bases between them. From germline, CDR1 is SEHNR and CDR2 FQNEAQ (reference sequence). The CDR3 length is 15 residues. The CDR3 here is CASSLGSLGEVEQFF. The CDR3 bases are TGTGCCAGCAGCTTAGGGTCGTTGGGAGAGGTTGAGCAGTTCTTC.

This chain uses TRBV29-1 with TRBJ1-1; D might be TRBD1 (6 bases). V lost 6 bases and J lost 8, with 37 bases in between. This CDR3 contains 19 residues. The germline V gene encodes CDR1 SQVTM and CDR2 ANQGSEA. In DNA form, the CDR3 reads TGCAGCGTGTTGCGATTGGTTCAGGGGCAAGGGGAAAGGGGGGGAGAAGCTTTCTTT. This gives the protein CSVLRLVQGQGERGGEAFF.

To note about this clonotype: At one boundary the junction diverges from the germline segment, which might be a read error. The rearrangement joins TRBV20-1 to TRBJ2-1; TRBD1 agrees at 7 bases. CDR3 length equals 15 residues. Germline CDR1 is DFQATT and CDR2 is SNEGSKA (reference sequence). CDR3 amino acids: CCAPPWDRLQDEQFF. CDR3 DNA sequence: TGCTGTGCTCCCCCCTGGGACAGATTACAAGATGAGCAGTTCTTC.

This clonotype has only a few counts. The chain uses TRBV4-1 and TRBJ2-5; D unresolved. CDR3 length: 13 residues. Germline V gene sequence: CDR1 MGHRA, CDR2 YSYEKL. Trimming left V 4 bases short and J 5 bases short, with 11 bases between. The CDR3 sequence is CASSPEYWETQYF. The CDR3 nucleotides are TGCGCCAGCAGCCCGGAATATTGGGAGACCCAGTACTTC.

This clonotype occurred many times. The V gene is TRBV29-1, the J gene TRBJ2-5; D gene unclear. Germline V gene lookup returns CDR1 SQVTM and CDR2 ANQGSEA. The CDR3 has 15 residues. The germline V and J ends were trimmed by 2 bases and 2 bases, with 15 bases remaining between them. CDR3 in DNA: TGCAGCGTTGAAAGAAGGCTAGATCCTCAAGAGACCCAGTACTTC. Protein sequence: CSVERRLDPQETQYF.

This clonotype came up many times. The chain carries TRBV10-3 and TRBJ2-7; perhaps TRBD1 as D (7 bases). The CDR3 spans 13 residues. The V gene lost 2 bases and the J gene lost 7 bases, with 12 bases spanning the gap. Germline CDR1 ENHRY, CDR2 SYGVKD. CDR3 DNA: TGTGCCATCAGTGAGGCAGGGGGGTTGGAGCAGTACGTC. It encodes CAISEAGGLEQYV.

This clonotype has at least ten counts. The chain links TRBV7-2 to TRBJ1-1, with no clear D. Trimming took 5 bases from V and 1 from J, leaving 11 bases between them. CDR3 length equals 14 residues. Germline values: CDR1 SGHTA, CDR2 FQGNSA. CDR3 region: CASSPNGQNTEAFF. CDR3 nucleotide sequence: TGTGCCAGCAGCCCAAATGGGCAGAACACTGAAGCTTTCTTT.

This clonotype came up many times. The chain couples TRBV7-9 to TRBJ2-7; 8 nucleotides agree with TRBD1. Germline V gives CDR1 SEHNR, CDR2 FQNEAQ (reference sequence). With V trimmed by 5 bases and J by 5 bases, 8 bases remained unmatched. The CDR3 contains 14 residues. In DNA, the CDR3 is TGTGCCAGCAGCCAAACCCCGACAGGGGACGAGCAGTACTTC. The encoded protein is CASSQTPTGDEQYF.

The rearrangement uses TRBV12-3 or TRBV12-4 and TRBJ2-7, with 9 bases matching TRBD2. With 7 bases clipped from V and 4 bases from J, the junction kept 17 bases outside the gene matches. The CDR3 runs to 17 residues. Here the CDR3 reads CASNRGELAGPRYEQYF. In DNA form, the CDR3 reads TGTGCCAGCAATCGGGGGGAACTAGCGGGCCCAAGGTACGAGCAGTACTTC.

The J gene is TRBJ1-2, the V gene TRBV5-1; no definite D call. Germline CDR1 and CDR2: SGHRS and YFSETQ. The CDR3 length is 14 residues. Trimming removed 3 bases at V and 0 bases at J, with 9 bases between. CDR3 region: CASSYDNPNYGYTF. CDR3 DNA: TGCGCCAGCAGCTATGACAACCCTAACTATGGCTACACCTTC.

This clonotype was seen at least ten times. The chain joins TRBV28 to TRBJ2-7, with a weak D call TRBD1 (6 bases). The germline gives CDR1 MDHEN, CDR2 SYDVKM. V shed 5 bases and J shed 2 bases, with 10 bases lying between them. The CDR3 has 13 residues. The CDR3, as DNA: TGTGCCAGCAGTGGAGACAGGCCCTACGAGCAGTACGTC. This sequence encodes CASSGDRPYEQYV.

This clonotype was recorded at least ten times. V gene TRBV12-3 or TRBV12-4 combines with J gene TRBJ1-2; D not resolved. This CDR3 is built from 16 residues. The ends were cut back, 3 bases at V and 0 bases at J, with 14 bases in the middle. CDR3 DNA sequence: TGTGCCAGCAGTTTGGCGGTGATTGGGGCTAACTATGGCTACACCTTC. Protein product: CASSLAVIGANYGYTF.

This clonotype showed up just a few times. This chain uses TRBV10-3 with TRBJ1-4; TRBD1 agrees at 8 bases. The germline gives CDR1 ENHRY, CDR2 SYGVKD. Trimming took 2 bases from V and 4 from J; bases not matched to a gene: 6. The CDR3 has 16 amino acids. CDR3 DNA sequence: TGTGCCATCAGTGAGAGAGGACAGGGCGGTAATGAAAAACTGTTTTTT. Translating gives CAISERGQGGNEKLFF.

In its sample, this clonotype was seen a few times. The V call is TRBV20-1, the J call TRBJ2-3, with D possibly being TRBD2 (7 bases). V was cut by 3 bases and J by 5 bases, with 21 bases left in between. The CDR3 length is 16 residues. Looked up from germline, CDR1 is DFQATT and CDR2 is SNEGSKA (reference sequence). In nucleotides, the CDR3 is TGCAGTGCTAGTGCCATGGGGGGGGCCTGGATAGATACGCAGTATTTT. Its translation is CSASAMGGAWIDTQYF.

This clonotype was counted a few times. The chain links TRBV7-9 to TRBJ2-7; 7 nucleotides align to TRBD1. Germline CDR1 reads SEHNR; CDR2 reads FQNEAQ (reference sequence). This CDR3 is 14 amino acids long. J was trimmed by 3 bases and V by 6 bases; bases with no gene match: 8. CDR3 protein: CASRKTGANYEQYF. The CDR3 nucleotides are TGTGCCAGCAGAAAAACAGGGGCTAACTACGAGCAGTACTTC.

This clonotype was counted a few times. The V call is TRBV5-1, the J call TRBJ2-2; D is uncertain. V was shortened by 4 bases and J by 2 bases, with 15 bases between the two germline ends. Germline V gene lookup returns CDR1 SGHRS and CDR2 YFSETQ. The CDR3 extends over 16 amino acids. The CDR3 protein is CASSLGYDLNTGELFF. The DNA for the CDR3 is TGCGCCAGCAGCCTTGGATATGATCTTAACACCGGGGAGCTGTTTTTT.

This chain joins TRBV7-2 and TRBJ2-7; TRBD1 is a possible D gene (6 bases). The germline CDR1 and CDR2 sequences are SGHTA and FQGNSA. The germline V and J ends were trimmed by 5 bases and 1 base, with 15 bases remaining between them. The CDR3 runs to 15 residues. CDR3 nucleotide sequence: TGTGCCAGCAGCGCTGCCGGGACACCTTCCTACGAGCAGTACGTC. Translating it yields CASSAAGTPSYEQYV.

This clonotype came up a few times. The chain carries TRBV20-1 and TRBJ1-6; 8 bases are shared with TRBD1. The trim removed 5 bases at V and 7 bases at J, leaving 13 bases unmatched. Germline CDR1 is DFQATT and CDR2 is SNEGSKA (reference sequence). This CDR3 has 16 amino acids. The DNA of the CDR3 is TGCAGTGCTCGTAACTTCGGACAGGGCGAGAATTCACCCCTCCACTTT. This sequence encodes CSARNFGQGENSPLHF.

This clonotype has only a few counts. The chain combines TRBV28 with TRBJ2-7; D call uncertain. CDR1 MDHEN and CDR2 SYDVKM come from the germline V gene. The ends were cut back, 5 bases at V and 4 bases at J, with 6 bases in the middle. CDR3 length equals 11 residues. The CDR3 loop is CASSIKYEQYF. As DNA, the CDR3 is TGTGCCAGCAGTATAAAATACGAGCAGTACTTC.

The CDR3 reads CSARKQGANTEAFF. CDR3 nucleotide sequence: TGCAGTGCTAGAAAACAGGGGGCGAACACTGAAGCTTTCTTT. This chain joins TRBV20-1 and TRBJ1-1; 9 bases agree with TRBD1. CDR1 is DFQATT, CDR2 SNEGSKA, per germline (reference sequence). The CDR3 covers 14 residues. J gave up 1 base and V 2 bases, and 2 bases lay outside the gene matches.

This clonotype was detected a few times. The CDR3 nucleotides read TGTGCCAGCAGTTCAAGACACCTAAGCAATCAGCCCCAGCATTTT. Encoded protein: CASSSRHLSNQPQHF. The rearrangement joins TRBV12-3 or TRBV12-4 to TRBJ1-5; D is unresolved. The CDR3 totals 15 residues. V dropped 4 bases and J dropped 1 base, with 11 bases sitting between them.

Many counts were recorded for this clonotype. CDR3 nucleotide sequence: TGTGCCAGCAACTTTCAGGGGGACACTGAAGCTTTCTTT. Translation gives CASNFQGDTEAFF. This rearrangement joins TRBV6-1 to TRBJ1-1; 7 bases map to TRBD1. The CDR3 is made up of 13 amino acids. The germline V gene has CDR1 MNHNS and CDR2 SASEGT. The V gene end was trimmed by 7 bases and the J gene end by 3 bases; junction bases not matched to a gene: 5.

The chain employs TRBV5-5 and TRBJ1-1, with TRBD1 identical over 8 bases. V was clipped by 0 bases and J by 5 bases; unmatched bases: 6. The germline V gene encodes CDR1 SGHKS and CDR2 YYEKEE (reference sequence). This CDR3 region has 15 residues. CDR3 DNA: TGTGCCAGCAGCTTGGCAGGACAGGGATGGACTGAAGCTTTCTTT. Translating it yields CASSLAGQGWTEAFF.

This clonotype was recorded a few times. The chain combines TRBV28 with TRBJ1-4; no clear D. Trimming cost V 1 base and J 7 bases, with 10 bases left between them. In germline, CDR1 is MDHEN, CDR2 SYDVKM. This CDR3 contains 14 residues. The CDR3: CASSLYSLGEKLFF. For the CDR3, the DNA is TGTGCCAGCAGTTTATACAGTCTTGGTGAAAAACTGTTTTTT.

The chain combines TRBV12-5 with TRBJ2-6, with D unclear. V was pared by 7 bases and J by 1 base, with 8 bases between. Looked up from germline, CDR1 is LGHNT and CDR2 is FRNRAP. The CDR3 totals 14 residues. The CDR3: CASVPSSGANVLTF. CDR3 coding DNA: TGTGCTAGTGTACCAAGTTCTGGGGCCAACGTCCTGACTTTC.

This clonotype was observed a few times. The rearrangement joins TRBV12-3 or TRBV12-4 to TRBJ2-2, with D maybe TRBD1 (6 bases). Trimming took 6 bases from V and 0 from J, leaving 14 bases between them. This CDR3 comprises 16 residues. CDR3 region: CASRPTRTANTGELFF. The CDR3 DNA sequence: TGTGCCAGCAGGCCAACTCGGACAGCGAACACCGGGGAGCTGTTTTTT.